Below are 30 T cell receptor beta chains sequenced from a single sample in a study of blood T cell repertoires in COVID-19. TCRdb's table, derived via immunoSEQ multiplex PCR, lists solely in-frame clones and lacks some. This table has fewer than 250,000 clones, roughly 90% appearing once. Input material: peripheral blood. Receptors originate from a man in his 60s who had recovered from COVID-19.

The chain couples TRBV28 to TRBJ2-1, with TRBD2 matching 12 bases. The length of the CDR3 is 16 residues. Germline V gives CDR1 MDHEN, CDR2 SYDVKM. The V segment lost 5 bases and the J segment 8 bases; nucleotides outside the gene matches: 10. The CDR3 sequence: CASSNLRLAGADEQFF. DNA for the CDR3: TGTGCCAGCAGTAACCTGAGACTAGCGGGAGCGGATGAGCAGTTCTTC.

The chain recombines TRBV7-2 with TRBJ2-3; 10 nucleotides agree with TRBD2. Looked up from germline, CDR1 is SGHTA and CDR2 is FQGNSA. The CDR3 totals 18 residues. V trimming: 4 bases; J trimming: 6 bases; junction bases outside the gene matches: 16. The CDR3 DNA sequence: TGTGCCAGCAGCTCCCCTAGCGGGAGTACCCCCGCGCGGGATACGCAGTATTTT. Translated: CASSSPSGSTPARDTQYF.

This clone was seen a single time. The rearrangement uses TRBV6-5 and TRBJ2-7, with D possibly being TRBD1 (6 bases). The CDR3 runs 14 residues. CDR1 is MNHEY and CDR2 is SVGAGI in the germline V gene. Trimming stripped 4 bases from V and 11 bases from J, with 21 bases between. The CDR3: CASSFGTTTTKEYF. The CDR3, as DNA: TGTGCCAGCAGTTTTGGGACAACTACTACGAAGGAGTACTTC.

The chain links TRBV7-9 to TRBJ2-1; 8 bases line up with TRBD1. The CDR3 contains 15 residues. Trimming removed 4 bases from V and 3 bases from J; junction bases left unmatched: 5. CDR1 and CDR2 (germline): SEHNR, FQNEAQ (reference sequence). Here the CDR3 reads CASSSGTGIYNEQFF. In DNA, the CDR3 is TGTGCCAGCAGCTCCGGGACAGGAATCTACAATGAGCAGTTCTTC.

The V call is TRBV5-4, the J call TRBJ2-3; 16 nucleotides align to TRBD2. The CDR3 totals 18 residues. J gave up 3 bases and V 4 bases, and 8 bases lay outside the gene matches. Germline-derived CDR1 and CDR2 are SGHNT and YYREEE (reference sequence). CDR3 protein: CASSPGTSGGALTDTQYF. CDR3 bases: TGTGCCAGCAGCCCTGGGACTAGCGGGGGGGCACTGACAGATACGCAGTATTTT.

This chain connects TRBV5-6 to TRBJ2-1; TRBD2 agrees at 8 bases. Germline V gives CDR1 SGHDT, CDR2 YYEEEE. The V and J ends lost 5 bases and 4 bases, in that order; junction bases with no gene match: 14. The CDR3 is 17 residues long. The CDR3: CASSSSAPGLGYNEQFF. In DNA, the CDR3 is TGTGCCAGCAGTTCGTCTGCCCCGGGACTAGGGTACAATGAGCAGTTCTTC.

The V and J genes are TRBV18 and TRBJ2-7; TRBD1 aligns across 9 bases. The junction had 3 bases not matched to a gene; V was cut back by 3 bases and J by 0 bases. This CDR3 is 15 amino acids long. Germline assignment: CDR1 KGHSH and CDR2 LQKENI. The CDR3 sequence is CASSPRTGASYEQYF. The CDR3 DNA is TGTGCCAGCTCACCCCGGACAGGGGCCTCCTACGAGCAGTACTTC.

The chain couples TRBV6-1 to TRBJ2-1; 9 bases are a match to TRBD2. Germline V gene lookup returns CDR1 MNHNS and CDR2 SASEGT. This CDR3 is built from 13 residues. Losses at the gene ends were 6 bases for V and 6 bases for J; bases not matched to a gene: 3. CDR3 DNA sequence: TGTGCCAGCAGAGCGACTAGCGGCAATGAGCAGTTCTTC. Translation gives CASRATSGNEQFF.

The CDR3 loop is CASSVEGLSNQPQHF. CDR3 nucleotide sequence: TGTGCCAGCAGTGTGGAGGGGTTGAGCAATCAGCCCCAGCATTTT. The V call is TRBV2, the J call TRBJ1-5, with TRBD1 as a possible D gene (5 bases). Germline CDR1 SNHLY, CDR2 FYNNEI. The CDR3 is made up of 15 amino acids. V was clipped by 4 bases and J by 1 base, with 11 bases between them.

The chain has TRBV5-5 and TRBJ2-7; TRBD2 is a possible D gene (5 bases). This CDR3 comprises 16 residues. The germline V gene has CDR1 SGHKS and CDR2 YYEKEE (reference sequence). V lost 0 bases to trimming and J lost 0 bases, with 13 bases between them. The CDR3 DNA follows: TGTGCCAGCAGCTTGGAGTATACGGGGAGCTCCTACGAGCAGTACTTC. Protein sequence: CASSLEYTGSSYEQYF.

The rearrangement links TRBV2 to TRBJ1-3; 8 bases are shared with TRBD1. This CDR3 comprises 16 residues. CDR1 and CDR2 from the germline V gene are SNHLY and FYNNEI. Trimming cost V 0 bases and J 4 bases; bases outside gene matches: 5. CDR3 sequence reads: CASSEARTGFGNTIYF. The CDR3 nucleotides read TGTGCCAGCAGTGAAGCGCGGACAGGGTTCGGAAACACCATATATTTT. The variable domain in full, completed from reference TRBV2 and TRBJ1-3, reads EPEVTQTPSHQVTQMGQEVILRCVPISNHLYFYWYRQILGQKVEFLVSFYNNEISEKSEIFDDQFSVERPDGSNFTLKIRSTKLEDSAMYFCASSEARTGFGNTIYFGEGSWLTVV.

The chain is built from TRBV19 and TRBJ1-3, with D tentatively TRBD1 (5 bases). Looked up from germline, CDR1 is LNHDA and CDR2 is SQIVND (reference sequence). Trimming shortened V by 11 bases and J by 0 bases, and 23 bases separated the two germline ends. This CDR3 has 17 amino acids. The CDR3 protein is CASRWARAGISGNTIYF. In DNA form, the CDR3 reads TGTGCCTCCCGTTGGGCCCGAGCAGGGATCTCTGGAAACACCATATATTTT.

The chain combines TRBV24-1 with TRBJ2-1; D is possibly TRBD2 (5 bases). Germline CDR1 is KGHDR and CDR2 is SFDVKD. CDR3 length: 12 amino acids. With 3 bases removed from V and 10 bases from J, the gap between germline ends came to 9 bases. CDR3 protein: CATSDAGLEQFF. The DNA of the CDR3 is TGTGCCACCAGTGATGCGGGCCTAGAGCAGTTCTTC.

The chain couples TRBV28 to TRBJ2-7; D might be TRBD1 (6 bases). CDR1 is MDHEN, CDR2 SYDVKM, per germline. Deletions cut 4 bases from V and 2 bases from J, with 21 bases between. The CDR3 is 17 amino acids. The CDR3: CASSSTADRRATYEQYF. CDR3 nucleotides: TGTGCCAGCAGTTCCACAGCCGACAGGCGAGCTACCTACGAGCAGTACTTC.

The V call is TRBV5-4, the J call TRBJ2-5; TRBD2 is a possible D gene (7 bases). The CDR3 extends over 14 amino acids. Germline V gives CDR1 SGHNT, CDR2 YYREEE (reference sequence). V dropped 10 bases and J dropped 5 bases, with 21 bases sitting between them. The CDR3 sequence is CAASWGRERETQYF. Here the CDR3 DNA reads TGTGCCGCCTCGTGGGGGCGGGAGCGGGAGACCCAGTACTTC.

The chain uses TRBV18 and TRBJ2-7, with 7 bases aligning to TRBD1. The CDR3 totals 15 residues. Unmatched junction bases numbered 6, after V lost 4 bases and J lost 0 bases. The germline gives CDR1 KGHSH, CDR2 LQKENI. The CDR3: CASSQGTASSYEQYF. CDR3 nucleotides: TGTGCCAGCTCACAGGGGACAGCGAGCTCCTACGAGCAGTACTTC.

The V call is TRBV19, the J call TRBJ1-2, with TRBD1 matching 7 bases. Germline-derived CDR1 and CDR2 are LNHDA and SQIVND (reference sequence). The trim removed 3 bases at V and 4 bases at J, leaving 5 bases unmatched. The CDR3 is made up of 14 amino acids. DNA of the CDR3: TGTGCCAGTAGTATTCCCGGGACAGCCTATGGCTACACCTTC. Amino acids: CASSIPGTAYGYTF.

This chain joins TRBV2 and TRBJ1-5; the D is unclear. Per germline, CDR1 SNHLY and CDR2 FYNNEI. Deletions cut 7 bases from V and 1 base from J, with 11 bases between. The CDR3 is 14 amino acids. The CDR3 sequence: CASMVGRSNQPQHF. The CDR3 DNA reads TGTGCCAGCATGGTAGGCAGGAGCAATCAGCCCCAGCATTTT. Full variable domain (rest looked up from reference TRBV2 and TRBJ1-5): EPEVTQTPSHQVTQMGQEVILRCVPISNHLYFYWYRQILGQKVEFLVSFYNNEISEKSEIFDDQFSVERPDGSNFTLKIRSTKLEDSAMYFCASMVGRSNQPQHFGDGTRLSIL.

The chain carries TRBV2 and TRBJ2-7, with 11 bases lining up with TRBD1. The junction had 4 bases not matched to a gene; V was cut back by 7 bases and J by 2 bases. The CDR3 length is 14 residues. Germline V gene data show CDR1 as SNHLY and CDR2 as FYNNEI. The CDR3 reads CASKGTGGPYEQYF. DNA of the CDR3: TGTGCCAGCAAAGGGACAGGGGGACCCTACGAGCAGTACTTC.

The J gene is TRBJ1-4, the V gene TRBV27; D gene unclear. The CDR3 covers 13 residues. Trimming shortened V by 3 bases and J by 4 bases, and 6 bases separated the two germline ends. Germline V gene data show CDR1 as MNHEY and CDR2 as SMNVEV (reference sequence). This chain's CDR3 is CASSLAFNEKLFF. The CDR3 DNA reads TGTGCCAGCAGTTTGGCCTTTAATGAAAAACTGTTTTTT.

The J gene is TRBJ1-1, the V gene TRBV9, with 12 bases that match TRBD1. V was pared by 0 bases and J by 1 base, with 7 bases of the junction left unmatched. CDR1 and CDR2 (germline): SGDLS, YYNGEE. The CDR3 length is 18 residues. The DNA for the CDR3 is TGTGCCAGCAGCGTAGGGAGGGACAGGGGGCCATCGAACACTGAAGCTTTCTTT. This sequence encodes CASSVGRDRGPSNTEAFF.

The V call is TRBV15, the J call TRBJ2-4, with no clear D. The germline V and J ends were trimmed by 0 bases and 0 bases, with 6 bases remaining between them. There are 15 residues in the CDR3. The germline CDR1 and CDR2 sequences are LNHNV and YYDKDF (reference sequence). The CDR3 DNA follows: TGTGCCACCAGCAGAGACTGGCTAGCCAAAAACATTCAGTACTTC. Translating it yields CATSRDWLAKNIQYF.

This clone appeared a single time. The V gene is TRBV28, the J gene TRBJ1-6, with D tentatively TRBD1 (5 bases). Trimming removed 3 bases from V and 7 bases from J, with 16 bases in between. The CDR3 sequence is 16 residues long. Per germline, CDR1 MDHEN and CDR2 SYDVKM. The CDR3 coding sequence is TGTGCCAGCAGTTTCAGGGTGTCCTCCCCCAATTCACCCCTCCACTTT. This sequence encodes CASSFRVSSPNSPLHF.

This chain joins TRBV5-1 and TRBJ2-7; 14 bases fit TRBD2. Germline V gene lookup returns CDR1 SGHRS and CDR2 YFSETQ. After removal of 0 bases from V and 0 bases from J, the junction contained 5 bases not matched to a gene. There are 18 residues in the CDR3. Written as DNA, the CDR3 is TGCGCCAGCAGCTTGGCCTGGACTAGCGGGGGGACCTCCTACGAGCAGTACTTC. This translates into CASSLAWTSGGTSYEQYF.

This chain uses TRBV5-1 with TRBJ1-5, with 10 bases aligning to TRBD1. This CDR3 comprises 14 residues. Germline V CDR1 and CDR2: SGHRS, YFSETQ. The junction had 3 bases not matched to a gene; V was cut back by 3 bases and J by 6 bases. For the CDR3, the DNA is TGCGCCAGCAGCTGGGGACAGGGGAGTCAGCCCCAGCATTTT. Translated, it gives CASSWGQGSQPQHF.

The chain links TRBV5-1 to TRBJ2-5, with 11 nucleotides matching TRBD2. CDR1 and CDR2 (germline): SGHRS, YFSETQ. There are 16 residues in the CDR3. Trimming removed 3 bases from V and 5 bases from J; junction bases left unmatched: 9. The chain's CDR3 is CASSSSILAGVETQYF. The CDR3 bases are TGCGCCAGCAGCTCATCGATACTAGCGGGAGTGGAGACCCAGTACTTC.

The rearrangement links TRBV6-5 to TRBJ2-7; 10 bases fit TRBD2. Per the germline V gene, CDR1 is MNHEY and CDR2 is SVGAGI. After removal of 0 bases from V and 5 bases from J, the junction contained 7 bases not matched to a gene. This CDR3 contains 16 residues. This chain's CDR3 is CASSYSLLAGINEQYF. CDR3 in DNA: TGTGCCAGCAGTTACTCGTTACTAGCGGGAATCAACGAGCAGTACTTC.

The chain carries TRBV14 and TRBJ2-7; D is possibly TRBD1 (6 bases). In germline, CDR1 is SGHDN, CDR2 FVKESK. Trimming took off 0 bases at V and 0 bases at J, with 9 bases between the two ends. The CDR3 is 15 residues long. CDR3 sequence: CASSQEYRASYEQYF. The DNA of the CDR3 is TGTGCCAGCAGCCAAGAGTACAGGGCCTCCTACGAGCAGTACTTC.

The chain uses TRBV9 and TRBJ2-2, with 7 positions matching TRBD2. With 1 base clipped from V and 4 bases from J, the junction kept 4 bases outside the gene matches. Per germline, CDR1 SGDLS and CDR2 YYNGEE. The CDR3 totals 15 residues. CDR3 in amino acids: CASSVNLAATGELFF. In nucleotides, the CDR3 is TGTGCCAGCAGCGTAAACCTAGCGGCCACCGGGGAGCTGTTTTTT.

CDR3 residues: CASLMTGNTEAFF. The CDR3 nucleotides are TGTGCCAGCCTGATGACAGGGAACACTGAAGCTTTCTTT. The rearrangement links TRBV7-2 to TRBJ1-1; TRBD1 is a possible D gene (6 bases). This CDR3 contains 13 residues. V was pared by 8 bases and J by 1 base, with 11 bases between. CDR1 and CDR2 from the germline V gene are SGHTA and FQGNSA.